Only a few counts were recorded for the clone carrying this TCR beta chain. Profiled with immunoSEQ multiplex PCR; TCRdb holds only in-frame clones, not every one. The repertoire has about 48,000 clones, more than 85% of them found once; the top ten carry 20% to 25%. This sample is drawn from a study of control samples from healthy donors and cancer patients. V lost 1 base to trimming and J lost 5 bases; unmatched junction nucleotides: 6. This CDR3 comprises 16 residues. CDR1 and CDR2 from the germline V gene are SGHTA and FQGNSA. The chain uses TRBV7-2 and TRBJ2-5; 11 bases are a match to TRBD1. The specimen was PBMCs. This clonotype was obtained from a woman aged 45 to 65 with head and neck cancer. The CDR3 region is CASSLGTGGRGETQYF. The CDR3 coding sequence is TGTGCCAGCAGCTTAGGGACAGGGGGCAGAGGGGAGACCCAGTACTTC.